The present entry profiles one TCR beta chain with its context. What it binds is unknown. TCRdb's table, derived via immunoSEQ multiplex PCR, lists solely in-frame clones and lacks some. The sample includes about 15,000 clones, 60% to 80% of them seen just once. This sample was taken from a study of CD4+ T cells in melanoma. Study conclusions and caveats: A reported correlation linked neoantigen-specific CD4+ T cells to CD8+, macrophage and B cell function. In melanoma, neoantigen-specific CD4+ T cells reportedly differed in differentiation state.

This TCR was recovered from a human donor with melanoma. The sample consisted of cells from a culture (not recorded whether cultured in vitro).

CDR3 loop: CASQGGVYPRYEQYF. The CDR3 DNA sequence: TGTGCCTCCCAGGGGGGCGTCTACCCAAGGTACGAGCAGTACTTC. The chain employs TRBV2 and TRBJ2-7, with a weak D call TRBD1 (7 bases). The CDR3 covers 15 residues. The V gene's germline CDR1 is SNHLY and CDR2 FYNNEI. V shed 11 bases and J shed 4 bases, with 24 bases lying between them.